The 2 T cell receptor beta chains below all came from one sample that was sequenced in a study of cytomegalovirus exposure and HLA in healthy donors (dated by TCRdb to the late 2010s). Receptors were amplified or captured by the immunoSEQ multiplex PCR assay. For the multiplex PCR, a mixture combining 60 forward primers for TCR Vbeta segments and 13 reverse primers for TCR Jbeta segments was used. The clones in this table, taken by TCRdb from immuneACCESS, are in-frame only. Not every clone is retained; where verified, under half of the shortfall comes from an unresolved V gene, and the cause of the rest is unknown. For this sample there are over 75,000 clones; about 67% appear just once. Clones ranked in the top ten supply 2% to 2.5% of the sample. The source material was PBMCs. The receptors come from a young man in good health and CMV-seronegative.

The V and J genes are TRBV7-2 and TRBJ2-7; D perhaps matches TRBD2 (6 bases). Germline V lookup: CDR1 SGHTA, CDR2 FQGNSA. The length of the CDR3 is 16 residues. The V gene lost 7 bases and the J gene lost 0 bases, with 19 bases spanning the gap. The CDR3 spells CASTFLGGEGSYEQYF. CDR3 sequence (DNA): TGTGCCAGCACCTTCCTCGGGGGAGAAGGCTCCTACGAGCAGTACTTC.

The chain carries TRBV27 and TRBJ2-7, with 7 bases fitting TRBD1. Germline V lookup: CDR1 MNHEY, CDR2 SMNVEV (reference sequence). The junction had 3 bases not matched to a gene; V was cut back by 0 bases and J by 7 bases. This CDR3 is 13 amino acids long. CDR3 DNA sequence: TGTGCCAGCAGTTTATCGCCGACAGGGGAGCAGTACTTC. Translated, it gives CASSLSPTGEQYF.